This record covers a single TCR beta chain. Here immunoSEQ multiplex PCR was the method, and the copy in TCRdb shows in-frame clones only, minus some. This table has more than 75,000 clones, roughly 84% appearing once. These data come from a study of OX40 agonist ivuxolimab in advanced cancers. The CDR3 length is 15 residues. V gave up 2 bases and J gave up 7 bases, with 12 bases separating them. Germline CDR1 and CDR2: MDHEN and SYDVKM. The receptor was isolated from an adult with an advanced solid tumor such as melanoma, head and neck, liver or kidney cancer. The starting material was CD4+ or CD8+ T cells sorted from blood, obtained in a trial of the OX40 agonist ivuxolimab. The chain links TRBV28 to TRBJ1-6, with D hard to call. CDR3 sequence reads: CASSLNLRLNSPLHF. DNA for the CDR3: TGTGCCAGCAGTTTAAATCTGCGCCTGAATTCACCCCTCCACTTT.